The 25 T cell receptor beta chains presented below share a single source sample, sequenced in a study of blood T cell repertoires in COVID-19. Profiled with immunoSEQ multiplex PCR; TCRdb holds only in-frame clones, not every one. The sample lists over 350,000 clones, around nine tenths occurring once. Sequencing used PBMCs or T cells enriched from blood (not recorded which). The receptor set was obtained from a woman younger than 30 who had recovered from COVID-19.

This chain uses TRBV6-5 with TRBJ1-3; perhaps TRBD1 as D (5 bases). In germline, CDR1 is MNHEY, CDR2 SVGAGI. CDR3 length: 15 residues. The V gene lost 0 bases and the J gene lost 5 bases, with 11 bases spanning the gap. The CDR3 DNA sequence: TGTGCCAGCAGTTACTCGCGCGACAGCAGAAACACCATATATTTT. Protein: CASSYSRDSRNTIYF.

The V gene is TRBV27, the J gene TRBJ1-5; 9 bases are shared with TRBD1. Unmatched junction bases numbered 4, after V lost 6 bases and J lost 4 bases. The V gene's germline CDR1 is MNHEY and CDR2 SMNVEV (reference sequence). This CDR3 region has 14 residues. As DNA, the CDR3 is TGTGCCAGCAGCTCGGGACAGGGAAATCAGCCCCAGCATTTT. It specifies CASSSGQGNQPQHF.

The rearrangement joins TRBV29-1 to TRBJ1-5; D not certain. Germline V gene sequence: CDR1 SQVTM, CDR2 ANQGSEA. CDR3 size: 16 residues. V shed 5 bases and J shed 1 base, with 18 bases lying between them. CDR3 in amino acids: CSVTEAPYRSNQPQHF. As DNA, the CDR3 is TGCAGCGTTACGGAGGCCCCGTATAGGAGCAATCAGCCCCAGCATTTT.

This clone was seen only once. The genes are TRBV10-3 and TRBJ2-3; TRBD2 matches 7 bases. The germline V gene encodes CDR1 ENHRY and CDR2 SYGVKD. With V trimmed by 6 bases and J by 0 bases, 9 bases remained unmatched. CDR3 length equals 16 residues. The CDR3 DNA reads TGTGCCATCAGCAGCGGAGCGGGGTCTAGCACAGATACGCAGTATTTT. Amino acid sequence: CAISSGAGSSTDTQYF.

This clone was seen a single time. This chain links TRBV5-1 with TRBJ2-7; D may be TRBD1 (6 bases). The CDR3 sequence is 13 residues long. V lost 3 bases to trimming and J lost 3 bases, with 10 bases between them. Germline assignment: CDR1 SGHRS and CDR2 YFSETQ. The CDR3 sequence: CASSYGDIYEQYF. The DNA of the CDR3 is TGCGCCAGCAGCTATGGGGACATCTACGAGCAGTACTTC.

This sequence joins TRBV5-5 and TRBJ1-1; 9 bases line up with TRBD1. Losses at the gene ends were 7 bases for V and 4 bases for J; bases not matched to a gene: 8. CDR1 and CDR2 from the germline V gene are SGHKS and YYEKEE (reference sequence). The CDR3 spans 14 residues. This CDR3 is CASGKQGAATEAFF. The DNA of the CDR3 is TGTGCCAGCGGTAAACAGGGGGCGGCCACTGAAGCTTTCTTT. The complete variable domain, with remaining parts taken from reference TRBV5-5 and TRBJ1-1, reads DAGVTQSPTHLIKTRGQQVTLRCSPISGHKSVSWYQQVLGQGPQFIFQYYEKEERGRGNFPDRFSARQFPNYSSELNVNALLLGDSALYLCASGKQGAATEAFFGQGTRLTVV.

The rearrangement uses TRBV30 and TRBJ1-6; tentative D call: TRBD1 (5 bases). Trimming left V 0 bases short and J 8 bases short, with 20 bases between. Germline V lookup: CDR1 GTSNPN, CDR2 SVGIG (reference sequence). The CDR3 totals 17 residues. The CDR3 loop is CAWSVRWGGSKDSPLHF. CDR3 in DNA: TGTGCCTGGAGTGTACGATGGGGGGGGAGTAAAGATTCACCCCTCCACTTT.

The chain combines TRBV9 with TRBJ2-5, with TRBD2 identical over 8 bases. CDR1 is SGDLS, CDR2 YYNGEE, per germline. This CDR3 has 15 residues. The trim removed 4 bases at V and 5 bases at J, leaving 10 bases unmatched. CDR3 sequence (DNA): TGTGCCAGCAGCCCGCAAAGGACTAGCTCGGAGACCCAGTACTTC. Translated, it gives CASSPQRTSSETQYF.

The rearrangement uses TRBV7-9 and TRBJ1-1; D is uncertain. Germline lookup yields CDR1 SEHNR and CDR2 FQNEAQ (reference sequence). V lost 6 bases and J 6 bases, leaving 8 bases between the germline ends. The length of the CDR3 is 11 residues. CDR3 DNA sequence: TGTGCCAGCAGTACTGAGTCTGAAGCTTTCTTT. Translating gives CASSTESEAFF.

The gene calls are TRBV5-1 and TRBJ1-2; 7 bases match TRBD1. The ends lost 5 bases at V and 8 bases at J; junction bases unmatched: 12. CDR3 size: 14 residues. Germline CDR1 SGHRS, CDR2 YFSETQ. The CDR3 loop is CASRRTGDVRGYTF. In nucleotides, the CDR3 is TGCGCCAGCAGACGGACAGGAGATGTCCGAGGCTACACCTTC.

This sequence joins TRBV6-6 and TRBJ2-2, with TRBD2 matching over 8 bases. CDR3 length equals 15 residues. J gave up 3 bases and V 4 bases, and 4 bases lay outside the gene matches. The germline gives CDR1 MNHNY, CDR2 SVGAGI (reference sequence). As DNA, the CDR3 is TGTGCCAGCAGTTCTGGCGGGGGGTACACCGGGGAGCTGTTTTTT. Translated: CASSSGGGYTGELFF.

V and J are TRBV30 and TRBJ1-5; 7 bases map to TRBD1. The ends lost 3 bases at V and 6 bases at J; junction bases unmatched: 5. This CDR3 has 13 amino acids. Germline loops: CDR1 GTSNPN, CDR2 SVGIG (reference sequence). The CDR3 coding sequence is TGTGCCTGGAGCAGGGGGGATGGTCAGCCCCAGCATTTT. Translated: CAWSRGDGQPQHF.

The chain joins TRBV7-6 to TRBJ1-2; D gene ambiguous. Germline V gene data show CDR1 as SGHVS and CDR2 as FNYEAQ. The V gene lost 6 bases and the J gene lost 3 bases, with 14 bases spanning the gap. This CDR3 has 14 amino acids. The CDR3 DNA reads TGTGCCAGCAGTACACGGGGAATGGACTATGGCTACACCTTC. Encoded protein: CASSTRGMDYGYTF.

The V and J genes are TRBV9 and TRBJ1-5, with D uncertain. Trimming stripped 4 bases from V and 7 bases from J, with 18 bases between. Germline values: CDR1 SGDLS, CDR2 YYNGEE. The CDR3 length is 15 residues. The CDR3, as DNA: TGTGCCAGCAGCCCCCAAGGGAGCCCTCGCCAGCCCCAGCATTTT. It specifies CASSPQGSPRQPQHF.

The chain is built from TRBV6-2 or TRBV6-3 and TRBJ1-1; D might be TRBD1 (6 bases). Per the germline V gene, CDR1 is MNHEY and CDR2 is SVGEGT. This CDR3 has 16 residues. Trimming cost V 3 bases and J 5 bases, with 19 bases left between them. The CDR3 region is CASSYGGGGEGTEAFF. The CDR3 DNA reads as TGTGCCAGCAGTTATGGGGGCGGAGGAGAGGGGACTGAAGCTTTCTTT.

The rearrangement joins TRBV4-1 to TRBJ1-2, with D possibly TRBD1 on 5 matching bases. From germline, CDR1 is MGHRA and CDR2 YSYEKL. The CDR3 contains 16 residues. Trimming took off 4 bases at V and 6 bases at J, with 21 bases between the two ends. CDR3 DNA: TGCGCCAGCAGCCCCTCCGTCGGGGGGAAGTTGGATGGCTACACCTTC. Translation gives CASSPSVGGKLDGYTF.

The V and J genes are TRBV6-1 and TRBJ2-1, with D perhaps matching TRBD1 (6 bases). Germline loops: CDR1 MNHNS, CDR2 SASEGT. The V gene lost 1 base and the J gene lost 8 bases, with 15 bases spanning the gap. The CDR3 contains 15 residues. The CDR3 sequence: CASSEGQVILDEQFF. For the CDR3, the DNA is TGTGCCAGCAGTGAAGGACAGGTAATCCTCGATGAGCAGTTCTTC.

The chain carries TRBV3-1 (or the pseudogene TRBV3-2) and TRBJ1-6, with a possible D match to TRBD1 (5 bases). V shed 3 bases and J shed 10 bases, with 16 bases lying between them. Germline-derived CDR1 and CDR2 are LGHDT and YNNKEL (reference sequence). The CDR3 is 15 residues long. In nucleotides, the CDR3 is TGTGCCAGCAGCCATTCGCTCGGGGGGGTATCACCCCTCCACTTT. Translated, it gives CASSHSLGGVSPLHF.

The chain joins TRBV19 to TRBJ1-2, with 9 bases fitting TRBD1. Per germline, CDR1 LNHDA and CDR2 SQIVND (reference sequence). This CDR3 is 15 amino acids long. The V and J ends lost 3 bases and 6 bases, in that order; junction bases with no gene match: 8. CDR3 protein: CASSIYRGPPDGYTF. The CDR3 DNA follows: TGTGCCAGTAGTATTTACAGGGGGCCCCCGGATGGCTACACCTTC.

The chain employs TRBV4-3 and TRBJ1-6; maybe TRBD1 (5 bases). This CDR3 has 17 residues. Between the trimmed V and J ends, which lost 0 bases and 2 bases, there was a span of 11 bases. Germline loops: CDR1 LGHNA, CDR2 YSLEER. CDR3 sequence reads: CASSQDPGGAYNSPLHF. The CDR3 DNA follows: TGCGCCAGCAGCCAAGATCCCGGGGGAGCCTATAATTCACCCCTCCACTTT.

This clone was seen just once. The gene calls are TRBV19 and TRBJ2-4; TRBD1 matches at 8 bases. V trimming: 3 bases; J trimming: 1 base; junction bases outside the gene matches: 5. The germline V gene has CDR1 LNHDA and CDR2 SQIVND (reference sequence). CDR3 length: 16 amino acids. In nucleotides, the CDR3 is TGTGCCAGTAGTATCGGGCAGGGGGCTGCCAAAAACATTCAGTACTTC. This codes for CASSIGQGAAKNIQYF.

V usage is TRBV5-6 and J usage is TRBJ1-6; 9 positions agree with TRBD1. V lost 6 bases to trimming and J lost 5 bases; unmatched junction nucleotides: 3. CDR1 and CDR2 from the germline V gene are SGHDT and YYEEEE. This CDR3 spans 14 amino acids. The CDR3, as DNA: TGTGCCAGCAAGGGGGACAGGGATAATTCACCCCTCCACTTT. Translated: CASKGDRDNSPLHF.

The chain combines TRBV5-4 with TRBJ1-2; perhaps TRBD1 as D (6 bases). V was cut by 4 bases and J by 6 bases, with 16 bases left in between. The CDR3 length is 14 residues. Germline CDR1 SGHNT, CDR2 YYREEE (reference sequence). In DNA form, the CDR3 reads TGTGCCAGCAGCAGGACAGCGCTCGTAGATGGCTACACCTTC. This encodes CASSRTALVDGYTF. The full variable domain, with the rest looked up from reference TRBV5-4 and TRBJ1-2, is ETGVTQSPTHLIKTRGQQVTLRCSSQSGHNTVSWYQQALGQGPQFIFQYYREEENGRGNFPPRFSGLQFPNYSSELNVNALELDDSALYLCASSRTALVDGYTFGSGTRLTVV.

This chain connects TRBV7-8 to TRBJ2-5, with unresolved D. V dropped 0 bases and J dropped 1 base, with 6 bases sitting between them. CDR1 is SGHVS and CDR2 is FQNEAQ in the germline V gene. The CDR3 spans 14 residues. The CDR3 region is CASSLAPVQETQYF. The CDR3 DNA sequence: TGTGCCAGCAGCTTAGCGCCAGTCCAAGAGACCCAGTACTTC.

The count of this clone is one. The rearrangement joins TRBV24-1 to TRBJ2-5, with 10 bases identical to TRBD1. Germline-derived CDR1 and CDR2 are KGHDR and SFDVKD. The J segment lost 5 bases and the V segment lost 4 bases, leaving 9 bases of the junction unmatched. The CDR3 runs 16 residues. The CDR3 loop reads CATSEGDRGLTETQYF. CDR3 DNA sequence: TGTGCCACCAGTGAAGGAGACAGGGGGCTTACGGAGACCCAGTACTTC.